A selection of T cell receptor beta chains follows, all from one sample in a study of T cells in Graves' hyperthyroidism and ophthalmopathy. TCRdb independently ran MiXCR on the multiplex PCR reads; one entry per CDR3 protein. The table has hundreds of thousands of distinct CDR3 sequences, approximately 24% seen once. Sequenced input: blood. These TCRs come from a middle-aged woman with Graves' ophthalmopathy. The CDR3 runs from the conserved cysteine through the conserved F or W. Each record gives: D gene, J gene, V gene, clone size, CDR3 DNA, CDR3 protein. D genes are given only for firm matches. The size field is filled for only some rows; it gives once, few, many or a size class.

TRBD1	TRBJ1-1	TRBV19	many	TGTGCCAGTACCGCTGACAGGGGAGCTTTCTTT	CASTADRGAFF
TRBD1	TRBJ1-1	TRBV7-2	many	TGTGCCAGCAGCCTACCGACAGGGGTGTCCACTGAAGCTTTCTTT	CASSLPTGVSTEAFF
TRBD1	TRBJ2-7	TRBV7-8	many	TGTGCCAGCAGCTTAGAGGCAGGGGGAACATACGAGCAGTACTTC	CASSLEAGGTYEQYF
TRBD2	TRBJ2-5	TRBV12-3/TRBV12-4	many	TGTGCCAGCAGTCCGGGACTAGCGGAGGGAGAGACCCAGTACTTC	CASSPGLAEGETQYF
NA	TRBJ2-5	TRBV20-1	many	TGCAGTGCTAGTTCAGGGACCAGTGTCTGGCAAGAGACCCAGTACTTC	CSASSGTSVWQETQYF
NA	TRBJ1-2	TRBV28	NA	TGTGCCAGCAGCCACAACAGGGTTTCCTATGGCTACACCTTC	CASSHNRVSYGYTF
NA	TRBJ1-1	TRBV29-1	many	TGCAGCGTTGATGTTCGGGACTGGGAGAACACTGAAGCTTTCTTT	CSVDVRDWENTEAFF
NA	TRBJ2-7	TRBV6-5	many	TGTGCCAGCAGTTACTCGAGTGTTCCCAGTCCTTACGAGCAGTACTTC	CASSYSSVPSPYEQYF
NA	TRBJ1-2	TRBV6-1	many	TGTGCCAGCAGTGAAGCTAGGGGGAGGGTTGGCTACACCTTC	CASSEARGRVGYTF
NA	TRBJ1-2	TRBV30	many	TGTGCCTGGAGTACGGCAGGCTATAACTATGGCTACACCTTC	CAWSTAGYNYGYTF
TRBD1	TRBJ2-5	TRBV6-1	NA	TGTGCCAGCAGTGATCGGACAGGACAAGAGACCCAGTACTTC	CASSDRTGQETQYF
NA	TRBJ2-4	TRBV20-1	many	TGCAGTGCTAGTTCCGTCGCGGGGATACCTGAAAACATTCAGTACTTC	CSASSVAGIPENIQYF
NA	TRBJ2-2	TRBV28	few	TGTGCCAGCACCCTACTGAGCGAAGCCGGGGAGCTGTTTTTT	CASTLLSEAGELFF
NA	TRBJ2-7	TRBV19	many	TGTGCCAGTAGTATGAGCGGCGGAACGCCTTACGAGCAGTACTTC	CASSMSGGTPYEQYF
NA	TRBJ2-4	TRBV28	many	TGTGCCAGCACCACGGGGCCTCCCGAAAACATTCAGTACTTC	CASTTGPPENIQYF
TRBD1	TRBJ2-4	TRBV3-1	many	TGTGCCAGCAGCCGACAGGGTCGGCGAAACATTCAGTACTTC	CASSRQGRRNIQYF